This record covers a single TCR beta chain. Its antigen is not identified. TCRdb called the RACE reads again in MiXCR, with one record for every CDR3 protein. The repertoire holds about 180,000 distinct CDR3 sequences, with under 35% as singletons. The germline V gene encodes CDR1 SGHVS and CDR2 FQNEAQ. The V end lost 0 bases, the J end lost 7 bases, and 4 bases lay between the germline ends. The CDR3 covers 12 residues. The source of the sample is a study of human T cells and chemical hapten exposure. Study as a whole: From small differences in pooled library volume came most of the variation in per-sample TCR yields. Findings and limits, study-wide: With regard to DPC sensitization, TCRs above 1 in 1000 frequency did not change. Expanded TCRs produced significantly more large CDR3 similarity clusters than controls did.

Time point meaning: pre-sensitization, week 0. Treatment reported: therapeutic diphenylcyclopropenone sensitization with weekly scalp DPC. Those who donated were patients with alopecia, 18 to 70 years of age, and suitable for DPC. Sequenced material: whole blood, taken in connection with sensitization to the hapten diphenylcyclopropenone (DPC). This receptor was taken from a woman in her 30s with alopecia areata. Some clones in this sample may be carry-over from other donors' samples. This chain uses TRBV7-8 with TRBJ2-1; D not resolved. CDR3 in DNA: TGTGCCAGCAGCTTAGCCCTTAATGAGCAGTTCTTC. Amino acids: CASSLALNEQFF.